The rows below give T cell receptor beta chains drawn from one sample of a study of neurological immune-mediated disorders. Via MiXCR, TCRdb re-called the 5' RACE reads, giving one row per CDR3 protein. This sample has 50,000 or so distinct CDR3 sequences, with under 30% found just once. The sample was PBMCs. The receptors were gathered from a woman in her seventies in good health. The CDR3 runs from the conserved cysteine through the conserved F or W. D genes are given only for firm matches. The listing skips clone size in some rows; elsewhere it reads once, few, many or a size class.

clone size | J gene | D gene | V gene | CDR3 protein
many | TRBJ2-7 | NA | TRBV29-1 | CSVEEGTASYEQYF
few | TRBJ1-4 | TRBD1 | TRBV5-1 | CASSLGGQGEKLFF
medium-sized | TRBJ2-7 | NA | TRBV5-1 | CASSPGHAVSYEQYF
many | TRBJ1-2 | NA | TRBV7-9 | CASSRQDNYGYTF
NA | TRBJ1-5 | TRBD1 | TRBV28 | CASSPGQGDQPQHF
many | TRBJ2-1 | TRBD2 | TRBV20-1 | CSAKVSGSASYNEQFF
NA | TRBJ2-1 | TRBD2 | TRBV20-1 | CSALTSEDYNEQFF
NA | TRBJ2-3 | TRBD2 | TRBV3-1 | CASSQEGAGREDTQYF
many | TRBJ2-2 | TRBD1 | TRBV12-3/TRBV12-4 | CASSLGTGPTGELFF
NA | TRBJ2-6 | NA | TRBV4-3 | CASSQGERGSGANVLTF
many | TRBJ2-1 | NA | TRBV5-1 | CASSLDSTSYSYNEQFF
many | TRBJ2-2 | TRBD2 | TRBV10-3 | CAITESLAGGAGELFF
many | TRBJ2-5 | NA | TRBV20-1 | CSARPGWGQETQYF
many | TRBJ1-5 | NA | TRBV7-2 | CASSPSPGLGDQPQHF
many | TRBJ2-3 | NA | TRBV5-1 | CASSFLATDTQYF